The entry below describes one T cell receptor (beta chain). This entry comes from a study of blood T cell repertoires in COVID-19. Data came from immunoSEQ multiplex PCR; TCRdb stores just in-frame clones and leaves some out. The sample yields tens of thousands of clones, about 80% seen once. CDR1 SGHNT and CDR2 YENEEA come from the germline V gene. This CDR3 region has 13 residues. Trimming took 2 bases from V and 6 from J, leaving 11 bases between them. Input material: peripheral blood. The gene calls are TRBV11-3 and TRBJ2-7; weak D call: TRBD1 (6 bases). The source is a human donor in a cohort sampled during active COVID-19. The CDR3 protein is CASSLNQGTEQYF. In DNA, the CDR3 is TGTGCCAGCAGCTTAAACCAGGGGACCGAGCAGTACTTC.